A selection of T cell receptor beta chains follows, all from one sample in a study of shared clonotypes between healthy human individuals. Repertoires were generated with immunoSEQ multiplex PCR, while TCRdb's copy carries only in-frame clones and drops some. The repertoire holds about 520,000 clones, with 78% as singletons. Sequenced input: PBMCs. These receptors came from a woman between 40 and 50 years old in good health. Some clones in this sample may be carry-over from other donors' samples. CDR3s include the opening cysteine and the closing phenylalanine or tryptophan. A D gene is named only where the DNA matches it firmly. Size is omitted from some rows. Given values are once, few, many or a class for expanded clones.

abundance: many
v_gene: TRBV7-2
d_gene: .
j_gene: TRBJ2-7
CDR3nt: TGTGCCAGCAGCTTAGCCATAGGGGTCTCCTACGAGCAGTACTTC
CDR3aa: CASSLAIGVSYEQYF

abundance: .
v_gene: TRBV28
d_gene: .
j_gene: TRBJ1-5
CDR3nt: TGTGCCAGCAGGAGTTCGGGGTTCAATCAGCCCCAGCATTTT
CDR3aa: CASRSSGFNQPQHF

abundance: .
v_gene: TRBV15
d_gene: .
j_gene: TRBJ2-1
CDR3nt: TGTGCCACCAGCAGAGATCCAGGGACCGGGAGAGAGCAGTTCTTC
CDR3aa: CATSRDPGTGREQFF

abundance: .
v_gene: TRBV7-8
d_gene: TRBD2
j_gene: TRBJ2-4
CDR3nt: TGTGCCAGCAGCTTAGTGCTAGCGGGAGGAGCCAAAAACATTCAGTACTTC
CDR3aa: CASSLVLAGGAKNIQYF

abundance: few
v_gene: TRBV7-2
d_gene: .
j_gene: TRBJ1-1
CDR3nt: TGTGCCAGCAGCTTTGCCCCGCGTGAAGCTTTCTTT
CDR3aa: CASSFAPREAFF

abundance: .
v_gene: TRBV30
d_gene: .
j_gene: TRBJ2-2
CDR3nt: TGTGCCTGGAGTGGCACCGGGGAGCTGTTTTTT
CDR3aa: CAWSGTGELFF

abundance: .
v_gene: TRBV9
d_gene: .
j_gene: TRBJ2-7
CDR3nt: TGTGCCAGCAGCGTTGAACCAGGGAGCTCCTACGAGCAGTACTTC
CDR3aa: CASSVEPGSSYEQYF

abundance: .
v_gene: TRBV19
d_gene: TRBD2
j_gene: TRBJ2-5
CDR3nt: TGTGCCAGTAGTATAAAAGCGGGAGTGGAGACCCAGTACTTC
CDR3aa: CASSIKAGVETQYF

abundance: .
v_gene: TRBV5-1
d_gene: .
j_gene: TRBJ2-2
CDR3nt: TGCGCCAGCAGCTTGGCACTAGACACCGGGGAGCTGTTTTTT
CDR3aa: CASSLALDTGELFF

abundance: .
v_gene: TRBV10-3
d_gene: .
j_gene: TRBJ1-4
CDR3nt: TGTGCCATCAGTGAGTCAGGGCAGGGAGGAATTGAAAAACTGTTTTTT
CDR3aa: CAISESGQGGIEKLFF

abundance: .
v_gene: TRBV19
d_gene: .
j_gene: TRBJ2-7
CDR3nt: TGTGCCAGTAGTATAGCCAGGGGTTACGAGCAGTACTTC
CDR3aa: CASSIARGYEQYF

abundance: .
v_gene: TRBV19
d_gene: .
j_gene: TRBJ1-1
CDR3nt: TGTGCCAGTAGTGGGTACAGGGCAATGAACACTGAAGCTTTCTTT
CDR3aa: CASSGYRAMNTEAFF

abundance: .
v_gene: TRBV9
d_gene: TRBD2
j_gene: TRBJ2-2
CDR3nt: TGTGCCAGCAGCCCCCTCGGGGCTAGCGGGAGGTCGAACACCGGGGAGCTGTTTTTT
CDR3aa: CASSPLGASGRSNTGELFF

abundance: once
v_gene: TRBV28
d_gene: .
j_gene: TRBJ2-7
CDR3nt: TGTGCCAGCAGTACCTCAGGGGCCCCCTCCTACGAGCAGTACTTC
CDR3aa: CASSTSGAPSYEQYF

abundance: .
v_gene: TRBV9
d_gene: .
j_gene: TRBJ2-5
CDR3nt: TGTGCCAGCAGCGTAGGTGGTGTGGAGACCCAGTACTTC
CDR3aa: CASSVGGVETQYF

abundance: .
v_gene: TRBV6-1
d_gene: .
j_gene: TRBJ2-1
CDR3nt: TGTGCCAGCAGTGAAGTTCTGGGGGCGACGTTCTTC
CDR3aa: CASSEVLGATFF

abundance: few
v_gene: TRBV11-2
d_gene: .
j_gene: TRBJ1-1
CDR3nt: TGTGCCAGCAGCCCAGAGGGGATTGCTGCTTTCTTT
CDR3aa: CASSPEGIAAFF

abundance: .
v_gene: TRBV7-2
d_gene: .
j_gene: TRBJ2-7
CDR3nt: TGTGCCAGCAGCGGGGGGGCGTCCCCTTACTACGAGCAGTACTTC
CDR3aa: CASSGGASPYYEQYF

abundance: .
v_gene: TRBV7-2
d_gene: TRBD2
j_gene: TRBJ2-3
CDR3nt: TGTGCCAGCAGCCCAGGTGGGGCTAGCGGGAGTATAGATACGCAGTATTTT
CDR3aa: CASSPGGASGSIDTQYF

abundance: many
v_gene: TRBV6-1
d_gene: TRBD1
j_gene: TRBJ1-1
CDR3nt: TGTGCCAGCAGCGACAGGGAGAACACTGAAGCTTTCTTT
CDR3aa: CASSDRENTEAFF

abundance: .
v_gene: TRBV7-9
d_gene: .
j_gene: TRBJ1-1
CDR3nt: TGTGCCAGCAGCTTAGGGGTAGGGTACACTGAAGCTTTCTTT
CDR3aa: CASSLGVGYTEAFF

abundance: .
v_gene: TRBV15
d_gene: .
j_gene: TRBJ2-7
CDR3nt: TGTGCCACCAGCAGACCCGGGACTCCCTCCTACGAGCAGTACTTC
CDR3aa: CATSRPGTPSYEQYF

abundance: .
v_gene: TRBV19
d_gene: TRBD1
j_gene: TRBJ1-5
CDR3nt: TGTGCCAGTAGTGCGAGGGGACAGGGTAAGGATCAGCCCCAGCATTTT
CDR3aa: CASSARGQGKDQPQHF

abundance: .
v_gene: TRBV29-1
d_gene: TRBD1
j_gene: TRBJ2-2
CDR3nt: TGCAGCGTTGTGACAGGGGGAGCCGGGGAGCTGTTTTTT
CDR3aa: CSVVTGGAGELFF

abundance: .
v_gene: TRBV4-1
d_gene: TRBD2
j_gene: TRBJ2-1
CDR3nt: TGCGCCAGCAGCCAACGCCCTCTAGCGGGGTCCTACAATGAGCAGTTCTTC
CDR3aa: CASSQRPLAGSYNEQFF

abundance: .
v_gene: TRBV4-3
d_gene: .
j_gene: TRBJ1-1
CDR3nt: TGCGCCAGCAGCCAAGATCTTTGGGACCCCACTGAAGCTTTCTTT
CDR3aa: CASSQDLWDPTEAFF

abundance: .
v_gene: TRBV28
d_gene: .
j_gene: TRBJ1-1
CDR3nt: TGTGCCAGCAGTTTAATTGTGGAGGGGGTGAACACTGAAGCTTTCTTT
CDR3aa: CASSLIVEGVNTEAFF

abundance: many
v_gene: TRBV9
d_gene: TRBD2
j_gene: TRBJ2-1
CDR3nt: TGTGCCAGCAGCCCGGGACTAGCGGGAACGGAGCAGTTCTTC
CDR3aa: CASSPGLAGTEQFF

abundance: .
v_gene: TRBV23-1
d_gene: .
j_gene: TRBJ2-1
CDR3nt: TGCGCCAGCAGTCGCCGGAGGGCCGAGGTCTACAATGAGCAGTTCTTC
CDR3aa: CASSRRRAEVYNEQFF

abundance: .
v_gene: TRBV5-6
d_gene: TRBD2
j_gene: TRBJ2-3
CDR3nt: TGTGCCAGCAGTGGACTAGCGGGAACCACAGATACGCAGTATTTT
CDR3aa: CASSGLAGTTDTQYF

abundance: .
v_gene: TRBV13
d_gene: TRBD2
j_gene: TRBJ2-1
CDR3nt: TGTGCCAGCAGCCGGATTAGCGGGAGCCTCAATGAGCAGTTCTTC
CDR3aa: CASSRISGSLNEQFF

abundance: .
v_gene: TRBV5-3
d_gene: TRBD1
j_gene: TRBJ2-1
CDR3nt: TGTGCCAGAAGCTTCCAGGGGGCAGATGAGCAGTTCTTC
CDR3aa: CARSFQGADEQFF

abundance: .
v_gene: TRBV6-1
d_gene: TRBD1
j_gene: TRBJ1-1
CDR3nt: TGTGCCAGCAGTGAAACTTGGACAGGGGTGTCTTTAAAGAGGGCTTTCTTT
CDR3aa: CASSETWTGVSLKRAFF

abundance: .
v_gene: TRBV30
d_gene: .
j_gene: TRBJ2-3
CDR3nt: TGTGCCTGGATAGGGATGGGGACAGATACGCAGTATTTT
CDR3aa: CAWIGMGTDTQYF

abundance: .
v_gene: TRBV7-9
d_gene: .
j_gene: TRBJ1-5
CDR3nt: TGTGCCTGGGGCCGGGATCAGCCCCAGCATTTT
CDR3aa: CAWGRDQPQHF

abundance: .
v_gene: TRBV5-1
d_gene: .
j_gene: TRBJ2-2
CDR3nt: TGCGCCAGCAGCTTGGCACTAGTAGGCACCGGGGAGCTGTTTTTT
CDR3aa: CASSLALVGTGELFF

abundance: .
v_gene: TRBV5-1
d_gene: TRBD1
j_gene: TRBJ2-5
CDR3nt: TGCGCCAGCAGCCCGGGACAGGGGGTTGCAAGGGAGACCCAGTACTTC
CDR3aa: CASSPGQGVARETQYF

abundance: .
v_gene: TRBV7-2
d_gene: TRBD1
j_gene: TRBJ1-5
CDR3nt: TGTGCCAGCAGCCAAGTTGGAGGGGGCCACCAGCCCCAGCATTTT
CDR3aa: CASSQVGGGHQPQHF

abundance: .
v_gene: TRBV6-6
d_gene: TRBD2
j_gene: TRBJ2-1
CDR3nt: TGTGCCAGCAGTCGGCGGGGTAGCGGGAGTCTCGATGAGCAGTTCTTC
CDR3aa: CASSRRGSGSLDEQFF

abundance: many
v_gene: TRBV5-4
d_gene: TRBD2
j_gene: TRBJ2-5
CDR3nt: TGTGCCAGCAGCTTGGATAGCGGGAACCAAGAGACCCAGTACTTC
CDR3aa: CASSLDSGNQETQYF

abundance: .
v_gene: TRBV15
d_gene: TRBD1
j_gene: TRBJ2-7
CDR3nt: TGTGCCACAAGTCGACAGGGAGCCTACGAGCAGTACTTC
CDR3aa: CATSRQGAYEQYF

abundance: .
v_gene: TRBV2
d_gene: TRBD1
j_gene: TRBJ1-1
CDR3nt: TGTGCCAGAGGGGGTACAGGGGTGGACACTGAAGCTTTCTTT
CDR3aa: CARGGTGVDTEAFF

abundance: few
v_gene: TRBV7-7
d_gene: TRBD2
j_gene: TRBJ2-2
CDR3nt: TGTGCCAGCAGACTGACTAGCGGGAACACCGGGGAGCTGTTTTTT
CDR3aa: CASRLTSGNTGELFF

abundance: many
v_gene: TRBV2
d_gene: TRBD2
j_gene: TRBJ2-1
CDR3nt: TGTGCCAGCAGGCGGACTAGCGGATACAATGAGCAGTTCTTC
CDR3aa: CASRRTSGYNEQFF

abundance: once
v_gene: TRBV14
d_gene: TRBD1
j_gene: TRBJ2-3
CDR3nt: TGTGCCAGCAGCCAAGGGGGGGACAGGGGTACAGATACGCAGTATTTT
CDR3aa: CASSQGGDRGTDTQYF

abundance: .
v_gene: TRBV18
d_gene: TRBD1
j_gene: TRBJ2-6
CDR3nt: TGTGCCAGCTCACCACCCCGAGGGACAGGGAGGTCTGGGGCCAACGTCCTGACTTTC
CDR3aa: CASSPPRGTGRSGANVLTF

abundance: .
v_gene: TRBV6-1
d_gene: .
j_gene: TRBJ2-7
CDR3nt: TGTGCCAGCCAATTCCTAGCGCAGAGCTCCTACGAGCAGTACTTC
CDR3aa: CASQFLAQSSYEQYF

abundance: .
v_gene: TRBV28
d_gene: TRBD1
j_gene: TRBJ1-2
CDR3nt: TGTGCCAGCAGTCGATCAGGGGGCCCTAACTATGGCTACACCTTC
CDR3aa: CASSRSGGPNYGYTF

abundance: once
v_gene: TRBV11-2
d_gene: TRBD2
j_gene: TRBJ2-3
CDR3nt: TGTGCCAGCAGCTTAGTGGCTAGCGGGAGGACAGATACGCAGTATTTT
CDR3aa: CASSLVASGRTDTQYF

abundance: few
v_gene: TRBV7-3
d_gene: TRBD2
j_gene: TRBJ2-7
CDR3nt: TGTGCCAGCAGCTTAATGGGCGGGAGGGAGCCGTACGAGCAGTACTTC
CDR3aa: CASSLMGGREPYEQYF

abundance: .
v_gene: TRBV30
d_gene: .
j_gene: TRBJ1-1
CDR3nt: TGTGCCTGGAGTGTGGACTCAAACACTGAAGCTTTCTTT
CDR3aa: CAWSVDSNTEAFF

abundance: .
v_gene: TRBV7-2
d_gene: .
j_gene: TRBJ1-2
CDR3nt: TGTGCCAGCAGCCCCCGGGCTTGGGATGGCTACACCTTC
CDR3aa: CASSPRAWDGYTF

abundance: once
v_gene: TRBV19
d_gene: .
j_gene: TRBJ2-5
CDR3nt: TGTGCCAGTAAAGGTCAACAGGGTTGGGAGACCCAGTACTTC
CDR3aa: CASKGQQGWETQYF

abundance: .
v_gene: TRBV7-3
d_gene: TRBD1
j_gene: TRBJ1-5
CDR3nt: TGTGCCAGCAGGCCTCCCCCGGGGACAGGGGGCGCAATCCAGCCCCAGCATTTT
CDR3aa: CASRPPPGTGGAIQPQHF

abundance: few
v_gene: TRBV15
d_gene: .
j_gene: TRBJ2-7
CDR3nt: TGTGCCACCAGCAGAGCCCGCTTCCTAGGACCCGACTACGAGCAGTACTTC
CDR3aa: CATSRARFLGPDYEQYF